This T cell receptor beta chain was recovered during a study of cytomegalovirus exposure and HLA in healthy donors. Study-wide findings and caveats: Presence/absence analysis assumed near-uniform sequencing depth across donors.

Regarding this clone: Its antigen is not known.

Primers for the PCR totalled 60 Vbeta and 13 Jbeta. Assay used: immunoSEQ multiplex PCR; TCRdb lists only in-frame clones, some missing. This listing includes under 90,000 clones. Sequencing was carried out using PBMCs. This sequence originates from a man aged 45-65 years in good health and CMV-seropositive.

CDR3 coding DNA: TGTGCCAGCTCCCGACAGAGCGGGAGGGCCTCAGAGACCCAGTACTTC. As protein: CASSRQSGRASETQYF. This rearrangement joins TRBV18 to TRBJ2-5, with 10 bases aligning to TRBD2. CDR1 and CDR2 from the germline V gene are KGHSH and LQKENI. J was trimmed by 4 bases and V by 6 bases; bases with no gene match: 11. This CDR3 spans 16 amino acids.